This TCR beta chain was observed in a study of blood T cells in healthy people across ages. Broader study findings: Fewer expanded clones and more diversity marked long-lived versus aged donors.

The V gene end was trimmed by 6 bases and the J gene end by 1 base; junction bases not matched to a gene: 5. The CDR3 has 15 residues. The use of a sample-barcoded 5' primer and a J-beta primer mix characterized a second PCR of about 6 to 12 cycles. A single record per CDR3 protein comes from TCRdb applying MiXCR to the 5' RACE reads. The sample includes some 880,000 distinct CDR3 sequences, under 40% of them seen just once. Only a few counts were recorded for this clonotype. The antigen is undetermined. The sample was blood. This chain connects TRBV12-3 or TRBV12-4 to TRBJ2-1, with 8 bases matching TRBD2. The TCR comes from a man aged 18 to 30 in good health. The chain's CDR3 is CASSSGGPSYNEQFF. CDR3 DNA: TGTGCCAGCAGCTCGGGGGGGCCTTCCTACAATGAGCAGTTCTTC.